These 7 T cell receptor beta chains were sequenced from one sample in a study of ipilimumab plus nivolumab after autologous stem cell transplantation. Sequencing used immunoSEQ multiplex PCR; TCRdb keeps in-frame clones, though not all of them. The sample holds around 15,000 clones, 80% seen once. The sample here was PBMCs, taken in a trial of ipilimumab plus nivolumab as post-transplant consolidation. These receptors were obtained from a male donor with diffuse large B-cell lymphoma.

The sample holds one count of this clone. This chain links TRBV11-3 with TRBJ2-7; D is unclear. The CDR3 sequence is 13 residues long. V lost 1 base and J lost 7, with 11 bases in between. Germline-derived CDR1 and CDR2 are SGHNT and YENEEA. In DNA form, the CDR3 reads TGTGCCAGCAGCTTAGGCGCCCGTCGGGAGCAGTACTTC. Translation gives CASSLGARREQYF.

The rearrangement joins TRBV19 to TRBJ2-1; perhaps TRBD2 as D (6 bases). The CDR3 runs 18 residues. Germline V gene lookup returns CDR1 LNHDA and CDR2 SQIVND (reference sequence). V gave up 5 bases and J gave up 0 bases, with 20 bases separating them. CDR3 coding DNA: TGTGCCAGTAGTCTAAGGCCAGCCTGGCGGGGCTCCTACAATGAGCAGTTCTTC. Its translation is CASSLRPAWRGSYNEQFF. Full variable domain (rest looked up from reference TRBV19 and TRBJ2-1): DGGITQSPKYLFRKEGQNVTLSCEQNLNHDAMYWYRQDPGQGLRLIYYSQIVNDFQKGDIAEGYSVSREKKESFPLTVTSAQKNPTAFYLCASSLRPAWRGSYNEQFFGPGTRLTVL.

This chain links TRBV7-3 with TRBJ1-2; D is possibly TRBD1 (5 bases). Germline-derived CDR1 and CDR2 are SGHTA and FQGTGA. The CDR3 runs 13 residues. The V and J ends lost 1 base and 8 bases respectively, with 11 bases between them. The CDR3 here is CASSLNPGSGYTF. The CDR3 DNA follows: TGTGCCAGCAGCTTAAATCCAGGGTCCGGCTACACCTTC.

The chain couples TRBV7-9 to TRBJ1-2, with no clear D. The germline gives CDR1 SEHNR, CDR2 FQNEAQ (reference sequence). Trimming cost V 1 base and J 7 bases, with 7 bases left between them. The CDR3 has 12 amino acids. DNA for the CDR3: TGTGCCAGCAGCTTAGACGTGGCTGGCTACACCTTC. Protein sequence: CASSLDVAGYTF.

CDR3 bases: TGTGCCAGCTCACTGTACAACGAAGGAAGAGGCAATGAGCAGTTCTTC. Protein product: CASSLYNEGRGNEQFF. The gene calls are TRBV18 and TRBJ2-1; D call uncertain. This CDR3 is 16 amino acids long. V gave up 4 bases and J gave up 6 bases, with 19 bases separating them. Germline V gene lookup returns CDR1 KGHSH and CDR2 LQKENI. The entire variable domain, with the rest obtained from reference TRBV18 and TRBJ2-1, is as follows: NAGVMQNPRHLVRRRGQEARLRCSPMKGHSHVYWYRQLPEEGLKFMVYLQKENIIDESGMPKERFSAEFPKEGPSILRIQQVVRGDSAAYFCASSLYNEGRGNEQFFGPGTRLTVL.

The CDR3 DNA is TGTGCCAGCAGCCCCTGGGGGGGAGGCACTGAAGCTTTCTTT. This codes for CASSPWGGGTEAFF. V usage is TRBV27 and J usage is TRBJ1-1; possibly TRBD1 for D (5 bases). Germline CDR1 and CDR2: MNHEY and SMNVEV (reference sequence). V gave up 6 bases and J gave up 4 bases, with 15 bases separating them. The CDR3 spans 14 residues.

This chain connects TRBV7-3 to TRBJ2-5; D perhaps matches TRBD1 (6 bases). Germline V gives CDR1 SGHTA, CDR2 FQGTGA. V lost 2 bases, J lost 11 bases, and 18 bases lay in between. The length of the CDR3 is 14 residues. CDR3 amino acids: CASSLWGPGAEQYF. The CDR3 nucleotides are TGTGCCAGCAGCTTATGGGGGCCGGGCGCGGAGCAGTACTTC.